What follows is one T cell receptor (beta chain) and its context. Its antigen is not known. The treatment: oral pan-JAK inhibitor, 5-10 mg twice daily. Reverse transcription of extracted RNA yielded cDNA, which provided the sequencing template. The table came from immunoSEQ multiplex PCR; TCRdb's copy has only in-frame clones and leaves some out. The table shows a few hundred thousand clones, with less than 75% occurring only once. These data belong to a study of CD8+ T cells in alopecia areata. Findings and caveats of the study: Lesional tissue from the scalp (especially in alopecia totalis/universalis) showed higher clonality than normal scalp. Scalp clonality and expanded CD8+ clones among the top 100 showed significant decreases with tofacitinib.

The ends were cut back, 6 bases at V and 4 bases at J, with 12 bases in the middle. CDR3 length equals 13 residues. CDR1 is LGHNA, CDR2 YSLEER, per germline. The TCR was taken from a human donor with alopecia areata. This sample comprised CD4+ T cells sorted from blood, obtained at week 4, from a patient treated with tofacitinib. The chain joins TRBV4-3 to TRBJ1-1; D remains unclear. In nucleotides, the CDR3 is TGCGCCAGCAGTCCGACTCGGGGCACTGAAGCTTTCTTT. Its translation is CASSPTRGTEAFF.